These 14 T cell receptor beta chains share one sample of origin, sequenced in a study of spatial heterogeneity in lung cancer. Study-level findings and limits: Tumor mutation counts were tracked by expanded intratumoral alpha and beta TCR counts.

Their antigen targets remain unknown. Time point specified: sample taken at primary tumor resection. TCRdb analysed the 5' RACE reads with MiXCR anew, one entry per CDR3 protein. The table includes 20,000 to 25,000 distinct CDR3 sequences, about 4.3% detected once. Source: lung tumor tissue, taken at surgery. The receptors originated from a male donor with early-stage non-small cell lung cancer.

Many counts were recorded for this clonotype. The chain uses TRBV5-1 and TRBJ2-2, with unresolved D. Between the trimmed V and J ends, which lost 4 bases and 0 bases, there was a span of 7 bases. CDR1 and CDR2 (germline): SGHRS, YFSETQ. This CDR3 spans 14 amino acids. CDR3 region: CASSAQPNTGELFF. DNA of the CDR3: TGCGCCAGCAGCGCACAGCCGAACACCGGGGAGCTGTTTTTT. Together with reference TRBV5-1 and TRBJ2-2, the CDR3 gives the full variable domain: KAGVTQTPRYLIKTRGQQVTLSCSPISGHRSVSWYQQTPGQGLQFLFEYFSETQRNKGNFPGRFSGRQFSNSRSEMNVSTLELGDSALYLCASSAQPNTGELFFGEGSRLTVL.

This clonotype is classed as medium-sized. In nucleotides, the CDR3 is TGTGCCAGCAGCTTCGGGGCCGGACCTCAAGAAGCTTTCTTT. Amino acid sequence: CASSFGAGPQEAFF. The gene calls are TRBV5-4 and TRBJ1-1; D perhaps matches TRBD1 (5 bases). V lost 2 bases and J lost 8, with 16 bases in between. Germline assignment: CDR1 SGHNT and CDR2 YYREEE (reference sequence). The length of the CDR3 is 14 residues.

CDR3 in amino acids: CASSLNFQPTEAFF. CDR3 sequence (DNA): TGTGCCAGCAGTTTAAACTTTCAGCCCACTGAAGCTTTCTTT. This chain links TRBV12-3 or TRBV12-4 with TRBJ1-1; no firm D call. V dropped 2 bases and J dropped 4 bases, with 11 bases sitting between them. The CDR3 runs to 14 residues.

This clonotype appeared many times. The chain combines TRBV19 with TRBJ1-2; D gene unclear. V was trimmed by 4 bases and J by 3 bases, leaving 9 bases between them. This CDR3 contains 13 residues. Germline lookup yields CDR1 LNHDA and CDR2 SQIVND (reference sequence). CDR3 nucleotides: TGTGCCAGTAGTACCTGGACGTACTATGGCTACACCTTC. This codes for CASSTWTYYGYTF.

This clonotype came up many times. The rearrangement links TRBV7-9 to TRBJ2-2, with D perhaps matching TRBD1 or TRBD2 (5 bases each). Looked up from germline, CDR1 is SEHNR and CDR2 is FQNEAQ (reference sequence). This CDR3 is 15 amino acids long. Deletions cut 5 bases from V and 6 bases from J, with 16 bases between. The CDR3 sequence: CASSPHLGVPGELFF. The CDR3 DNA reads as TGTGCCAGCAGCCCCCACCTGGGGGTCCCCGGGGAGCTGTTTTTT.

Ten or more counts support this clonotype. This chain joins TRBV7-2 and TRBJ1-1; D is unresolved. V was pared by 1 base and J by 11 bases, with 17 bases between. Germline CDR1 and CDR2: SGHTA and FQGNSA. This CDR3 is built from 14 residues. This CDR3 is CASSLGGRASSAFF. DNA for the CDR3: TGTGCCAGCAGCTTAGGGGGTAGGGCCTCTTCCGCTTTCTTT.

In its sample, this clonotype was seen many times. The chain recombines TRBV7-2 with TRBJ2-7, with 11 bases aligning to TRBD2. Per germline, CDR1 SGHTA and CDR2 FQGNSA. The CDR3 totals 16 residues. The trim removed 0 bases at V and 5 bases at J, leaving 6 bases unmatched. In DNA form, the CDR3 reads TGTGCCAGCAGCTTAGCGGAACTAGCGGGAGTAGACGAGCAGTACTTC. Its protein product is CASSLAELAGVDEQYF. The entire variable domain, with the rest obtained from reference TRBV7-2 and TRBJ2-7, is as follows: GAGVSQSPSNKVTEKGKDVELRCDPISGHTALYWYRQSLGQGLEFLIYFQGNSAPDKSGLPSDRFSAERTGGSVSTLTIQRTQQEDSAVYLCASSLAELAGVDEQYFGPGTRLTVT.

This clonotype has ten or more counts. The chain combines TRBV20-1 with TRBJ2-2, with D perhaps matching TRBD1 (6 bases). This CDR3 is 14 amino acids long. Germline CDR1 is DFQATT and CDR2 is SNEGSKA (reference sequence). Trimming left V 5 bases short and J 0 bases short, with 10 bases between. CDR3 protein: CSAGTLANTGELFF. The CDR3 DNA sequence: TGCAGTGCTGGGACACTCGCGAACACCGGGGAGCTGTTTTTT.

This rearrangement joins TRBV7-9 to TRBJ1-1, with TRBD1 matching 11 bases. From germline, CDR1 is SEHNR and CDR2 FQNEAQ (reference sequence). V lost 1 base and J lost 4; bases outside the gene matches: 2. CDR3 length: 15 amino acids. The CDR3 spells CASSLGTGGITEAFF. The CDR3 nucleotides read TGTGCCAGCAGCTTAGGGACAGGGGGCATCACTGAAGCTTTCTTT.

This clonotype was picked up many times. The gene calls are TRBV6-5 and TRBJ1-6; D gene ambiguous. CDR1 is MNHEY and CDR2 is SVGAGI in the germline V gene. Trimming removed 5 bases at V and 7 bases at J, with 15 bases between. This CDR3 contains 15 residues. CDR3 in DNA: TGTGCCAGCAGTACCCGGGGTTCTGACAATTCACCCCTCCACTTT. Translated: CASSTRGSDNSPLHF.

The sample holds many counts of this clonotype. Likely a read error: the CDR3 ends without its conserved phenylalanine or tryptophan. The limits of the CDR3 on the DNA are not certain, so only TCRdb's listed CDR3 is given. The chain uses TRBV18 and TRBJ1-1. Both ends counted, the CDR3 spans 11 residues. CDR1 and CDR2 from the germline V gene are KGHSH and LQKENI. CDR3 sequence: CASSFATTLRV.

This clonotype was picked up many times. The CDR3 loop reads CASSGNMNTEAFF. Here the CDR3 DNA reads TGTGCCAGCTCTGGCAATATGAACACTGAAGCTTTCTTT. The V call is TRBV7-2, the J call TRBJ1-1; D is uncertain. Deletions cut 8 bases from V and 0 bases from J, with 10 bases between. The germline CDR1 and CDR2 sequences are SGHTA and FQGNSA. The CDR3 has 13 residues.

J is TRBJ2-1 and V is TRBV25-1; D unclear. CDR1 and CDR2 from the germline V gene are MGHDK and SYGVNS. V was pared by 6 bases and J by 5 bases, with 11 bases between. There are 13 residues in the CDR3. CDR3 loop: CASSLPPNNEQFF. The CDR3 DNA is TGTGCCAGCAGCCTCCCCCCCAACAATGAGCAGTTCTTC.

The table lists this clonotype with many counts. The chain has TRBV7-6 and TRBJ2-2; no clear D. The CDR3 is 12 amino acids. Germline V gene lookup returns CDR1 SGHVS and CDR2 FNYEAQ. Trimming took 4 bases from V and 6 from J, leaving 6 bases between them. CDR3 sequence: CASSSLAGELFF. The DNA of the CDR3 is TGTGCCAGCAGCTCATTAGCCGGGGAGCTGTTTTTT.